The 25 T cell receptor beta chains below all came from one sample that was sequenced in a study of cytomegalovirus exposure and HLA in healthy donors. The PCR employed 60 Vbeta primers together with 13 Jbeta primers. Some clones are missing from TCRdb's copy, which holds only in-frame ones; the method was immunoSEQ multiplex PCR. The sample gives roughly 190,000 clones, almost 75% of which show up once; 2.5% to 4% is in the top ten. The sequenced sample was PBMCs. These receptors were taken from a woman in her 30s in good health and CMV-seropositive.

The chain links TRBV6-1 to TRBJ1-1; D not certain. CDR3 length: 13 residues. Germline CDR1 reads MNHNS; CDR2 reads SASEGT. The ends were cut back, 8 bases at V and 2 bases at J, with 12 bases in the middle. CDR3 DNA sequence: TGTGCCAGCGTTGGGCGCCTCAACACTGAAGCTTTCTTT. It yields the protein CASVGRLNTEAFF.

The chain recombines TRBV4-2 with TRBJ2-2, with 9 bases matching TRBD2. The CDR3 totals 18 residues. Germline V CDR1 and CDR2: LGHNA, YNFKEQ. The trim removed 1 base at V and 6 bases at J, leaving 12 bases unmatched. In nucleotides, the CDR3 is TGTGCCAGCAGCCAAGGGGGGGCTAGCGGGATTAGGTCCGGGGAGCTGTTTTTT. Protein: CASSQGGASGIRSGELFF.

The chain combines TRBV11-2 with TRBJ2-5, with 7 bases lining up with TRBD2. Germline CDR1 is SGHAT and CDR2 is FQNNGV. J gave up 0 bases and V 2 bases, and 9 bases lay outside the gene matches. The CDR3 covers 17 residues. The CDR3 protein is CASSLSIGGLYQETQYF. CDR3 DNA: TGTGCCAGCAGCTTAAGCATCGGGGGGTTGTACCAAGAGACCCAGTACTTC.

The chain joins TRBV27 to TRBJ1-4, with D uncertain. V dropped 6 bases and J dropped 5 bases, with 22 bases sitting between them. CDR3 size: 17 residues. CDR1 MNHEY and CDR2 SMNVEV come from the germline V gene (reference sequence). The CDR3: CASSPSWALVPNEKLFF. The CDR3 DNA reads as TGTGCCAGCAGCCCATCTTGGGCTTTGGTGCCCAATGAAAAACTGTTTTTT.

This chain links TRBV7-9 with TRBJ2-7; TRBD2 is a possible D gene (6 bases). Germline V gene sequence: CDR1 SEHNR, CDR2 FQNEAQ (reference sequence). There are 14 residues in the CDR3. V was trimmed by 5 bases and J by 6 bases, leaving 17 bases between them. The CDR3 spells CASSESRDSLEQYF. DNA for the CDR3: TGTGCCAGCAGCGAATCCCGGGACTCCCTCGAGCAGTACTTC.

This chain uses TRBV28 with TRBJ2-7, with 7 bases that match TRBD2. Per germline, CDR1 MDHEN and CDR2 SYDVKM. This CDR3 comprises 15 residues. Unmatched junction bases numbered 7, after V lost 2 bases and J lost 3 bases. Here the CDR3 reads CASSLRAGDRYEQYF. DNA for the CDR3: TGTGCCAGCAGTTTACGGGCGGGGGACCGCTACGAGCAGTACTTC.

The rearrangement uses TRBV7-2 and TRBJ1-4, with a weak D call TRBD1 (6 bases). The CDR3 runs 16 residues. With 4 bases removed from V and 2 bases from J, the gap between germline ends came to 14 bases. Germline V gives CDR1 SGHTA, CDR2 FQGNSA. CDR3 DNA sequence: TGTGCCAGCAGCTGGACAGTAGGGGAGACTAATGAAAAACTGTTTTTT. Its translation is CASSWTVGETNEKLFF.

The chain couples TRBV6-6 to TRBJ2-5; 14 positions match TRBD2. V shed 5 bases and J 5 bases; nucleotides not matched to a gene: 4. The CDR3 runs 15 residues. CDR1 is MNHNY, CDR2 SVGAGI, per germline (reference sequence). The CDR3 sequence: CASSIGTSGSETQYF. The CDR3 nucleotides read TGTGCCAGCAGTATAGGGACTAGCGGGAGCGAGACCCAGTACTTC.

The J gene is TRBJ2-1, the V gene TRBV2; possible D gene TRBD1, 6 bases. The CDR3 is 12 residues long. Germline values: CDR1 SNHLY, CDR2 FYNNEI. V lost 5 bases and J 6 bases, leaving 8 bases between the germline ends. DNA of the CDR3: TGTGCCAGCAGTTTCAGGGGCAATGAGCAGTTCTTC. As protein: CASSFRGNEQFF.

The chain uses TRBV5-1 and TRBJ2-3; TRBD1 matches at 7 bases. Germline CDR1 SGHRS, CDR2 YFSETQ. The CDR3 length is 15 residues. Germline trimming cut 3 bases from V and 1 base from J; bases unmatched to any gene: 5. The CDR3 protein is CASSSDRVRTDTQYF. Here the CDR3 DNA reads TGCGCCAGCAGCTCCGACAGGGTCCGCACAGATACGCAGTATTTT.

The chain carries TRBV10-3 and TRBJ1-5; no reliable D call. The CDR3 has 15 amino acids. From germline, CDR1 is ENHRY and CDR2 SYGVKD. V was clipped by 0 bases and J by 0 bases, with 6 bases between them. The CDR3 loop is CAISESTVSNQPQHF. CDR3 bases: TGTGCCATCAGTGAGTCTACGGTTAGCAATCAGCCCCAGCATTTT.

The gene calls are TRBV6-1 and TRBJ1-2, with a weak D call TRBD1 (6 bases). Deletions cut 2 bases from V and 5 bases from J, with 12 bases between. Germline CDR1 MNHNS, CDR2 SASEGT. CDR3 length: 14 amino acids. CDR3 sequence (DNA): TGTGCCAGCAGTGAATATACAGGGCCATATGGCTACACCTTC. The encoded protein is CASSEYTGPYGYTF.

The chain is built from TRBV28 and TRBJ1-1; D is undetermined. Germline assignment: CDR1 MDHEN and CDR2 SYDVKM. The CDR3 consists of 14 residues. Trimming removed 1 base from V and 3 bases from J, with 9 bases in between. CDR3 sequence: CASSLLAGDTEAFF. In DNA, the CDR3 is TGTGCCAGCAGTTTATTGGCAGGCGACACTGAAGCTTTCTTT.

This chain links TRBV27 with TRBJ1-5; D perhaps matches TRBD1 (5 bases). The V end lost 6 bases, the J end lost 0 bases, and 18 bases lay between the germline ends. Germline-derived CDR1 and CDR2 are MNHEY and SMNVEV (reference sequence). The CDR3 spans 17 residues. The CDR3 DNA reads TGTGCCAGCAGCCCTAGGGGAACGGCTTATAGCAATCAGCCCCAGCATTTT. It encodes CASSPRGTAYSNQPQHF.

The chain is built from TRBV19 and TRBJ1-3; maybe TRBD1 (5 bases). Germline V gene lookup returns CDR1 LNHDA and CDR2 SQIVND (reference sequence). V dropped 8 bases and J dropped 2 bases, with 10 bases sitting between them. The CDR3 sequence is 13 residues long. The CDR3 sequence: CASGWGAGNTIYF. The CDR3, as DNA: TGTGCCAGTGGATGGGGCGCTGGAAACACCATATATTTT. Supplemented by reference TRBV19 and TRBJ1-3, the full variable domain reads DGGITQSPKYLFRKEGQNVTLSCEQNLNHDAMYWYRQDPGQGLRLIYYSQIVNDFQKGDIAEGYSVSREKKESFPLTVTSAQKNPTAFYLCASGWGAGNTIYFGEGSWLTVV.

This clone showed up just once. This rearrangement joins TRBV28 to TRBJ2-3, with 10 bases aligning to TRBD1. This CDR3 contains 16 residues. Per germline, CDR1 MDHEN and CDR2 SYDVKM. The J segment lost 5 bases and the V segment lost 4 bases, leaving 9 bases of the junction unmatched. The CDR3 reads CASSSRTGGGLDTQYF. The DNA of the CDR3 is TGTGCCAGCAGTTCGAGGACAGGGGGAGGATTAGATACGCAGTATTTT.

This rearrangement joins TRBV2 to TRBJ1-5, with D possibly matching TRBD1 (5 bases). CDR1 and CDR2 (germline): SNHLY, FYNNEI. V gave up 7 bases and J gave up 7 bases, with 17 bases separating them. CDR3 length: 14 amino acids. DNA for the CDR3: TGTGCCAGCAAGTTGCGACAGTCTCGACAGCCCCAGCATTTT. This codes for CASKLRQSRQPQHF.

This chain joins TRBV6-1 and TRBJ2-1; 14 bases align to TRBD2. The CDR3 spans 13 residues. CDR1 and CDR2 (germline): MNHNS, SASEGT. With 10 bases clipped from V and 8 bases from J, the junction kept 4 bases outside the gene matches. The DNA for the CDR3 is TGTGCCATCGGGACTAGCGGGAGACATGAGCAGTTCTTC. This gives the protein CAIGTSGRHEQFF.

The V call is TRBV14, the J call TRBJ2-7; 7 bases map to TRBD1. The V gene end was trimmed by 4 bases and the J gene end by 5 bases; junction bases not matched to a gene: 8. Germline CDR1 reads SGHDN; CDR2 reads FVKESK. CDR3 length equals 14 residues. The CDR3: CASSLLDRVDEQYF. The DNA for the CDR3 is TGTGCCAGCAGCCTTCTTGACAGGGTAGACGAGCAGTACTTC.

V and J are TRBV28 and TRBJ1-5; 10 nucleotides agree with TRBD1. Germline trimming cut 2 bases from V and 5 bases from J; bases unmatched to any gene: 3. Germline CDR1 and CDR2: MDHEN and SYDVKM. This CDR3 is built from 15 residues. CDR3 region: CASSLGGTGDQPQHF. For the CDR3, the DNA is TGTGCCAGCAGTTTAGGAGGGACAGGGGATCAGCCCCAGCATTTT.

The V and J genes are TRBV28 and TRBJ1-3; a weak D match, TRBD1 (6 bases). The V end lost 1 base, the J end lost 4 bases, and 26 bases lay between the germline ends. This CDR3 has 20 amino acids. CDR1 is MDHEN, CDR2 SYDVKM, per germline. The CDR3 is CASSLLVLTGKGWGGNTIYF. DNA of the CDR3: TGTGCCAGCAGTTTATTGGTACTGACAGGAAAAGGTTGGGGCGGAAACACCATATATTTT. Filled out from reference TRBV28 and TRBJ1-3, the complete variable domain reads DVKVTQSSRYLVKRTGEKVFLECVQDMDHENMFWYRQDPGLGLRLIYFSYDVKMKEKGDIPEGYSVSREKKERFSLILESASTNQTSMYLCASSLLVLTGKGWGGNTIYFGEGSWLTVV.

The J gene is TRBJ2-7, the V gene TRBV5-4, with 7 bases lining up with TRBD1. The CDR3 extends over 13 amino acids. V gave up 1 base and J gave up 5 bases; unmatched junction bases: 3. The V gene's germline CDR1 is SGHNT and CDR2 YYREEE (reference sequence). Written as DNA, the CDR3 is TGTGCCAGCAGCTTGCGCGACAGGGACGAGCAGTACTTC. This sequence encodes CASSLRDRDEQYF. The full variable domain, completed using reference TRBV5-4 and TRBJ2-7, is ETGVTQSPTHLIKTRGQQVTLRCSSQSGHNTVSWYQQALGQGPQFIFQYYREEENGRGNFPPRFSGLQFPNYSSELNVNALELDDSALYLCASSLRDRDEQYFGPGTRLTVT.

This chain joins TRBV19 and TRBJ2-7; 8 positions agree with TRBD1. CDR3 length: 15 residues. Germline loops: CDR1 LNHDA, CDR2 SQIVND (reference sequence). The V segment lost 5 bases and the J segment 7 bases; nucleotides outside the gene matches: 13. CDR3 residues: CASSPDRGLLVEQYF. CDR3 DNA: TGTGCCAGTAGTCCCGACAGGGGCTTACTTGTGGAGCAGTACTTC.

V and J are TRBV27 and TRBJ2-3; D ambiguous. The ends were cut back, 6 bases at V and 4 bases at J, with 17 bases in the middle. The CDR3 totals 15 residues. Germline V lookup: CDR1 MNHEY, CDR2 SMNVEV (reference sequence). DNA for the CDR3: TGTGCCAGCAGGTTCGGTTTGCCTGGAGCAGATACGCAGTATTTT. Encoded protein: CASRFGLPGADTQYF.

The count of this clone is one. The chain employs TRBV7-9 and TRBJ1-3; the match to TRBD1 covers 7 bases. Trimming cost V 4 bases and J 0 bases; bases outside gene matches: 12. Germline loops: CDR1 SEHNR, CDR2 FQNEAQ (reference sequence). The length of the CDR3 is 18 residues. In DNA form, the CDR3 reads TGTGCCAGCAGCTCTACGGCCTCAGGGACAGCCTCTGGAAACACCATATATTTT. This sequence encodes CASSSTASGTASGNTIYF. Drawing the rest from reference TRBV7-9 and TRBJ1-3, the complete variable domain is DTGVSQNPRHKITKRGQNVTFRCDPISEHNRLYWYRQTLGQGPEFLTYFQNEAQLEKSRLLSDRFSAERPKGSFSTLEIQRTEQGDSAMYLCASSSTASGTASGNTIYFGEGSWLTVV.